A selection of T cell receptor beta chains follows, all from one sample in a study of blood T cell repertoires in COVID-19. The assay was immunoSEQ multiplex PCR, and TCRdb's table has in-frame clones only and misses some. The sample carries approximately 110,000 clones, roughly 81% recorded once. The material sequenced was peripheral blood. These receptors all stem from a woman in her seventies with acute or convalescent COVID-19. The CDR3 runs from the conserved cysteine through the conserved F or W. The D gene is left open where the match is weak. The size of a clone is reported for some rows only, either as once, few or many, or as a class for expanded clones.

v_call	d_call	j_call	clone_size	cdr3_nt	cdr3_aa
TRBV7-9	NA	TRBJ1-2	NA	TGTGCCAGCAGCTTAGGCGCAGGGGAGAAGGACTATGGCTACACCTTC	CASSLGAGEKDYGYTF
TRBV19	NA	TRBJ2-5	NA	TGTGCCAGTAGTATAGATGTGGGCTGGGAGACCCAGTACTTC	CASSIDVGWETQYF
TRBV7-6	TRBD1	TRBJ1-2	NA	TGTGCCAGCAGCGGCTACAGGGGAAATGGCTACACCTTC	CASSGYRGNGYTF
TRBV7-2	NA	TRBJ1-1	NA	TGTGCCAGCATCCATTACAACCGCCGGCCACTAACTGAAGCTTTCTTT	CASIHYNRRPLTEAFF
TRBV19	NA	TRBJ1-5	NA	TGTGCCAGTAGTATAGAAACAGGCTATAGCAATCAGCCCCAGCATTTT	CASSIETGYSNQPQHF
TRBV3-1/TRBV3-2	TRBD1	TRBJ1-2	NA	TGTGCCAGCAGCCATCAATTCGACAGGGGGTTTCTTGGCTACACCTTC	CASSHQFDRGFLGYTF
TRBV7-2	TRBD1	TRBJ2-5	NA	TGTGCCAGCAGCTTAGATGGGACAGGGGGCAGCGAGACCCAGTACTTC	CASSLDGTGGSETQYF
TRBV20-1	NA	TRBJ1-2	NA	TGCAGTGCTAGTCAAGGGGCTTGGGGCTACACCTTC	CSASQGAWGYTF
TRBV5-1	TRBD1	TRBJ2-7	many	TGCGCCAGCAGCTCCGGACCCACTCAGGGGGCCTACGAGCAGTACTTC	CASSSGPTQGAYEQYF
TRBV3-1/TRBV3-2	TRBD1	TRBJ2-7	NA	TGTGCCAGCAGCCCCGGGACAGGGGGCTACGAGCAGTACTTC	CASSPGTGGYEQYF
TRBV6-2/TRBV6-3	TRBD1	TRBJ2-2	few	TGTGCCAGCAGTTACTTCGGACAGGCGATGCGCACCGGGGAGCTGTTTTTT	CASSYFGQAMRTGELFF
TRBV10-2	TRBD1	TRBJ2-5	NA	TGCGCCAGCAGTGACCCGGGACAGCGAACTCAAGAGACCCAGTACTTC	CASSDPGQRTQETQYF
TRBV4-3	NA	TRBJ1-2	NA	TGCGCCAGCAGCCAAATAATGGTCGACAGGAACTATGGCTACACCTTC	CASSQIMVDRNYGYTF
TRBV7-9	NA	TRBJ2-1	NA	TGTGCCAGCAGCGTAGGACTCCTATACAATGAGCAGTTCTTC	CASSVGLLYNEQFF
TRBV12-3/TRBV12-4	NA	TRBJ1-6	NA	TGTGCCACCTCGGGCTATAATTCACCCCTCCACTTT	CATSGYNSPLHF
TRBV27	NA	TRBJ1-1	NA	TGTGCCAGCAGTTTATCGGGCCGGACTGAAGCTTTCTTT	CASSLSGRTEAFF
TRBV5-1	TRBD1	TRBJ1-3	NA	TGCGCCAGCAGCTGGTCCGGGACAGTGTCTGGAAACACCATATATTTT	CASSWSGTVSGNTIYF
TRBV7-9	TRBD1	TRBJ2-1	NA	TGTGCCAGCAGCGACTCTTCCGGGACAGTCCACCCAGAGGGGCAGTTCTTC	CASSDSSGTVHPEGQFF
TRBV6-1	NA	TRBJ1-4	NA	TGTGCCAGCAGTGAAAGTCAGGTGGTTAATGAAAAACTGTTTTTT	CASSESQVVNEKLFF
TRBV15	TRBD1	TRBJ1-5	NA	TGTGCCACCAGCAGAGATTTTTTCCCCGGGACAGGGGTAGCTCAGCCCCAGCATTTT	CATSRDFFPGTGVAQPQHF
TRBV10-3	NA	TRBJ1-2	few	TGTGCCATCAGTGACGCGGGGGGCTATGGCTACACCTTC	CAISDAGGYGYTF
TRBV19	TRBD1	TRBJ1-4	NA	TGTGCCACGAAGGGACAGGGAGGTGCAACTAATGAAAAACTGTTTTTT	CATKGQGGATNEKLFF
TRBV28	TRBD2	TRBJ2-1	NA	TGTGCCAGCAGTTTAGGGGCTAGCGGGAATTGGGGAAATGAGCAGTTCTTC	CASSLGASGNWGNEQFF
TRBV2	TRBD1	TRBJ1-2	NA	TGTGCCAGCAGCCCCACCGACAGGGGTTATGGCTACACCTTC	CASSPTDRGYGYTF
TRBV10-3	TRBD2	TRBJ2-3	NA	TGTGCCATCTCGGGGGGGCTCAGCACAGATACGCAGTATTTT	CAISGGLSTDTQYF
TRBV27	NA	TRBJ1-6	NA	TGTGCCAGCAGCCTAGGGGTTTCCTATAATTCACCCCTCCACTTT	CASSLGVSYNSPLHF
TRBV19	NA	TRBJ2-5	NA	TGTGCCAGTAGACAGGAGGGAGAGACCCAGTACTTC	CASRQEGETQYF
TRBV19	TRBD2	TRBJ2-1	NA	TGTGCCAGTAGTTATACTAGCGGGAGGGCCGGAGAGCAGTTCTTC	CASSYTSGRAGEQFF
TRBV9	NA	TRBJ1-1	NA	TGTGCCAGCAGCGTAGATACAGGACGGACTGAAGCTTTCTTT	CASSVDTGRTEAFF
TRBV5-1	NA	TRBJ1-3	NA	TGCGCCAGCAGCTTGGGCCCTACGCCTGGAAACACCATATATTTT	CASSLGPTPGNTIYF
TRBV15	NA	TRBJ1-2	NA	TGTGCCACCAGCAGAGACCTTCGGGAGGTCTATGGCTACACCTTC	CATSRDLREVYGYTF
TRBV14	NA	TRBJ2-3	NA	TGTGCCAGCAGCCCTGGGGGCTCAGATACGCAGTATTTT	CASSPGGSDTQYF
TRBV30	TRBD2	TRBJ2-2	NA	TGTGCCTGGAGTCGGGGGGCGAACACCGGGGAGCTGTTTTTT	CAWSRGANTGELFF
TRBV18	TRBD1	TRBJ1-4	NA	TGTGCCAGCTCACTGCGGGACAGACAGGAAAAACTGTTTTTT	CASSLRDRQEKLFF
TRBV27	NA	TRBJ2-5	NA	TGTGCCAGCAGTTTAGGGGGGGCCCAAGAGACCCAGTACTTC	CASSLGGAQETQYF
TRBV9	NA	TRBJ1-2	NA	TGTGCCAGCAGCGCCTCACAGGAGACGAAAGGCTACACCTTC	CASSASQETKGYTF
TRBV19	NA	TRBJ1-5	NA	TGTGCCAGTAGTATGGGAGGGTACACCGAGCCCCAGCATTTT	CASSMGGYTEPQHF
TRBV2	TRBD1	TRBJ1-5	NA	TGTGCCAGCTGGGACAGGGCTGGTAGCAATCAGCCCCAGCATTTT	CASWDRAGSNQPQHF
TRBV7-9	TRBD1	TRBJ1-1	NA	TGTGCCAGCAGCCGAACGGGGACAGGGAGGATGAACACTGAAGCTTTCTTT	CASSRTGTGRMNTEAFF
TRBV24-1	TRBD1	TRBJ1-5	few	TGTGCCACCAGTGACAGGACAGGGGTCAATCAGCCCCAGCATTTT	CATSDRTGVNQPQHF
TRBV9	NA	TRBJ1-1	NA	TGTGCCAGCAGCGTAGGGGGCGGCAGTTTGAACACTGAAGCTTTCTTT	CASSVGGGSLNTEAFF
TRBV6-2/TRBV6-3	TRBD1	TRBJ1-2	NA	TGTGCCAGCAGTTCACAGGGGTTTTATGGCTACACCTTC	CASSSQGFYGYTF
TRBV7-2	NA	TRBJ1-5	NA	TGTGCCAGCAGCTTACCAAATCAGCCCCAGCATTTT	CASSLPNQPQHF